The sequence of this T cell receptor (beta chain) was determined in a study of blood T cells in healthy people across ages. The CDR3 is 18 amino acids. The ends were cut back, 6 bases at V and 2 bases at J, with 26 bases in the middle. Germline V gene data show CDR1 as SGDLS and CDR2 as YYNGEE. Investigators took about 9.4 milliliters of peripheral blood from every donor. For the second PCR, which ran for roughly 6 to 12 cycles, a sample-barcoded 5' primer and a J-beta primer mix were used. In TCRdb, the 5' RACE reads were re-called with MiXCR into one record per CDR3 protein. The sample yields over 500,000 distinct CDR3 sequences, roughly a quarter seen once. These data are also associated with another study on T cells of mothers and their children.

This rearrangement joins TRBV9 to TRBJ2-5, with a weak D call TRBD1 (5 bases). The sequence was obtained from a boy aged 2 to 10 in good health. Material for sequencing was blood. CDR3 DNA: TGTGCCAGCACCCTTCTCAGGGTCGAAGCAGGGCAACAAGAGACCCAGTACTTC. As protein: CASTLLRVEAGQQETQYF.